Each of the 30 T cell receptor beta chains below was sequenced from the same sample in a study of T cells in Graves' hyperthyroidism and ophthalmopathy. There were TCR beta CDR3 regions amplified from RNA transcripts. The TCR CDR3 first-round RT-PCR relied on the HTBI primer set. TCRdb used MiXCR to reprocess the multiplex PCR reads, holding one entry per CDR3 protein. The sample records some 350,000 distinct CDR3 sequences, over 12% being singletons. The sample comprised blood. The receptors were sampled from a woman aged 55-69 years with Graves' ophthalmopathy.

V usage is TRBV6-1 and J usage is TRBJ1-5; 10 positions match TRBD1. The germline gives CDR1 MNHNS, CDR2 SASEGT. This CDR3 comprises 15 residues. V was clipped by 5 bases and J by 5 bases; unmatched bases: 6. CDR3 sequence: CASSLTGGADQPQHF. DNA for the CDR3: TGTGCCAGCAGTTTGACAGGGGGCGCGGATCAGCCCCAGCATTTT.

This clonotype was seen at least ten times. V usage is TRBV20-1 and J usage is TRBJ2-7, with TRBD1 as a possible D gene (6 bases). Germline V CDR1 and CDR2: DFQATT, SNEGSKA (reference sequence). Trimming removed 5 bases at V and 0 bases at J, with 14 bases between. This CDR3 region has 14 residues. CDR3 DNA sequence: TGCAGTGCTTCCAGGGGTGAGATCTCCTACGAGCAGTACTTC. Translation: CSASRGEISYEQYF.

This clonotype was counted at least ten times. The chain combines TRBV5-1 with TRBJ1-2, with 9 bases identical to TRBD1. The CDR3 loop spans 14 amino acids. V lost 3 bases and J lost 4; bases outside the gene matches: 4. Germline CDR1 reads SGHRS; CDR2 reads YFSETQ. The CDR3 is CASSWTGEGYGYTF. For the CDR3, the DNA is TGCGCCAGCAGCTGGACAGGGGAGGGCTATGGCTACACCTTC.

This clonotype was seen at least ten times. The CDR3, as DNA: TGTGCCTGGAGCTCTTATCATGAGCAGTTCTTC. It encodes CAWSSYHEQFF. The rearrangement links TRBV30 to TRBJ2-1; unclear D gene. Trimming pared 3 bases from V and 8 bases from J, leaving 8 bases between. This CDR3 has 11 amino acids. Germline V gene sequence: CDR1 GTSNPN, CDR2 SVGIG (reference sequence).

Concerning this clonotype: This may stem from a read error, because a much larger clone lies one nucleotide away. The chain employs TRBV9 and TRBJ2-1; weak D call: TRBD2 (6 bases). From germline, CDR1 is SGDLS and CDR2 YYNGEE. The CDR3 runs 16 residues. The CDR3 region has the DNA TGTGCCGGCAGCGTAGGGGACTTAAGCTCCTACAATGAGCAGTTCTTC. Amino acids: CAGSVGDLSSYNEQFF.

The chain employs TRBV11-3 and TRBJ2-3; 10 positions match TRBD1. The CDR3 has 15 residues. After removal of 0 bases from V and 4 bases from J, the junction contained 1 base not matched to a gene. The germline CDR1 and CDR2 sequences are SGHNT and YENEEA. The CDR3 sequence is CASSLEGTGADTQYF. In DNA, the CDR3 is TGTGCCAGCAGCTTAGAAGGGACAGGGGCAGATACGCAGTATTTT.

This clonotype was picked up many times. The DNA of the CDR3 is TGTGCCAGCAGTTTATCAGGGACAGGGGACCATCAGCCCCAGCATTTT. Translation gives CASSLSGTGDHQPQHF. The chain uses TRBV28 and TRBJ1-5, with 10 bases aligning to TRBD1. This CDR3 spans 16 amino acids. Looked up from germline, CDR1 is MDHEN and CDR2 is SYDVKM. V was pared by 1 base and J by 5 bases, with 5 bases of the junction left unmatched.

Comments on this clonotype: Given a much more abundant clone one base away, this may be a read error. The chain carries TRBV11-2 and TRBJ1-2; D might be TRBD1 (5 bases). Germline V gene lookup returns CDR1 SGHAT and CDR2 FQNNGV. CDR3 length: 13 amino acids. CDR3 residues: CASSLGDWRGYAF. CDR3 sequence (DNA): TGTGCCAGCAGCTTAGGGGACTGGCGGGGCTACGCCTTC.

This clonotype was seen more than once but under ten times. The chain couples TRBV6-1 to TRBJ2-6, with no clear D. This CDR3 has 13 residues. Trimming cost V 8 bases and J 1 base, with 6 bases left between them. Germline values: CDR1 MNHNS, CDR2 SASEGT. The CDR3 here is CASGLSGANVLTF. For the CDR3, the DNA is TGTGCCAGCGGATTATCTGGGGCCAACGTCCTGACTTTC.

This clonotype has a handful of counts. The rearrangement links TRBV7-9 to TRBJ1-2; 7 nucleotides agree with TRBD1. The CDR3 contains 15 residues. Germline loops: CDR1 SEHNR, CDR2 FQNEAQ (reference sequence). V gave up 6 bases and J gave up 4 bases; unmatched junction bases: 11. CDR3 residues: CASRVSGTASYGYTF. In nucleotides, the CDR3 is TGTGCCAGCAGAGTCTCCGGGACAGCTTCCTATGGCTACACCTTC.

Many counts were recorded for this clonotype. V and J are TRBV11-3 and TRBJ2-1; maybe TRBD2 (5 bases). Trimming pared 5 bases from V and 2 bases from J, leaving 10 bases between. The CDR3 is made up of 14 amino acids. The germline CDR1 and CDR2 sequences are SGHNT and YENEEA. The CDR3 loop reads CASSPFGAYNEQFF. The DNA of the CDR3 is TGTGCCAGCAGCCCCTTCGGGGCCTACAATGAGCAGTTCTTC.

The sample holds a few counts of this clonotype. The J gene is TRBJ1-4, the V gene TRBV6-5; a weak D match, TRBD1 (5 bases). Germline CDR1 MNHEY, CDR2 SVGAGI. Trimming took off 2 bases at V and 8 bases at J, with 12 bases between the two ends. The CDR3 consists of 14 residues. In DNA, the CDR3 is TGTGCCAGCAGTTACGCGGGGCGGGGCGAAAAACTGTTTTTT. Translating it yields CASSYAGRGEKLFF.

This clonotype was counted only a few times. V is TRBV12-3 or TRBV12-4 and J is TRBJ1-6, with D unresolved. The CDR3 contains 15 residues. Trimming pared 3 bases from V and 0 bases from J, leaving 6 bases between. The CDR3 region has the DNA TGTGCCAGCAGTTTCGATAGCTCCTATAATTCACCCCTCCACTTT. Its translation: CASSFDSSYNSPLHF.

This clonotype was seen many times. The chain joins TRBV6-1 to TRBJ1-4; the D is unclear. CDR3 length: 15 residues. V lost 1 base and J lost 7, with 13 bases in between. CDR1 is MNHNS and CDR2 is SASEGT in the germline V gene. CDR3 in DNA: TGTGCCAGCAGTGAAGAGTGGGGTAGGAGTGAAAAACTGTTTTTT. Translating gives CASSEEWGRSEKLFF.

V usage is TRBV6-1 and J usage is TRBJ2-2, with 9 nucleotides matching TRBD1. The length of the CDR3 is 15 residues. Trimming took 7 bases from V and 3 from J; bases not matched to a gene: 6. Germline V lookup: CDR1 MNHNS, CDR2 SASEGT. For the CDR3, the DNA is TGTGCCAGCATTCCCAACAGGGGGCACACCGGGGAGCTGTTTTTT. This encodes CASIPNRGHTGELFF.

This clonotype has at least ten counts. The genes are TRBV28 and TRBJ2-1; 11 positions agree with TRBD2. The CDR3 is 13 amino acids. The junction had 7 bases not matched to a gene; V was cut back by 10 bases and J by 8 bases. The germline gives CDR1 MDHEN, CDR2 SYDVKM. This chain's CDR3 is CAILSSGRDEQFF. CDR3 in DNA: TGTGCCATACTGAGTAGCGGGAGGGATGAGCAGTTCTTC.

This clonotype has at least ten counts. The J gene is TRBJ2-7, the V gene TRBV5-1; TRBD2 agrees at 7 bases. This CDR3 is built from 16 residues. Germline V gives CDR1 SGHRS, CDR2 YFSETQ. The J segment lost 3 bases and the V segment lost 0 bases, leaving 9 bases of the junction unmatched. The CDR3 is CASSLVSGATNYEQYF. CDR3 nucleotides: TGCGCCAGCAGCTTGGTCAGCGGGGCAACCAACTACGAGCAGTACTTC.

This clonotype came up many times. The chain recombines TRBV30 with TRBJ2-3, with a weak D call TRBD2 (5 bases). This CDR3 is 17 amino acids long. In germline, CDR1 is GTSNPN, CDR2 SVGIG (reference sequence). Trimming cost V 0 bases and J 0 bases, with 16 bases left between them. The CDR3 loop reads CAWSVPPPGSSTDTQYF. The CDR3 DNA reads as TGTGCCTGGAGTGTACCCCCCCCGGGATCAAGCACAGATACGCAGTATTTT.

In this sample, this clonotype turned up many times. This chain connects TRBV2 to TRBJ2-3, with 8 bases fitting TRBD2. This CDR3 has 15 residues. The V gene end was trimmed by 7 bases and the J gene end by 6 bases; junction bases not matched to a gene: 12. Germline V CDR1 and CDR2: SNHLY, FYNNEI. CDR3 sequence (DNA): TGTGCCAGCACAACCGGGACTAGGCTCCAGGATACGCAGTATTTT. Its protein product is CASTTGTRLQDTQYF.

The chain links TRBV11-2 to TRBJ2-7, with D possibly TRBD2 on 5 matching bases. The germline V gene has CDR1 SGHAT and CDR2 FQNNGV. The V and J ends lost 3 bases and 3 bases respectively, with 12 bases between them. This CDR3 is built from 14 residues. The CDR3 protein is CASSFALGGYEQYF. The CDR3 DNA sequence: TGTGCCAGCAGCTTTGCCCTAGGAGGCTACGAGCAGTACTTC.

This clonotype was recorded many times. The V call is TRBV11-2, the J call TRBJ1-2; possibly TRBD1 for D (5 bases). Germline assignment: CDR1 SGHAT and CDR2 FQNNGV. The V gene lost 3 bases and the J gene lost 8 bases, with 10 bases spanning the gap. The CDR3 is 12 residues long. CDR3 nucleotides: TGTGCCAGCAGCTTCGGGGGAGCCGGCTACACCTTC. Translation: CASSFGGAGYTF.

This clonotype was counted ten times or more. This chain uses TRBV28 with TRBJ2-6; D remains ambiguous. Germline CDR1 and CDR2: MDHEN and SYDVKM. The CDR3 spans 13 residues. V lost 3 bases and J lost 10, with 10 bases in between. CDR3 residues: CASSLSSPNVLTF. The DNA of the CDR3 is TGTGCCAGCAGTTTGTCCTCCCCTAACGTCCTGACTTTC.

There are many counts of this clonotype. The J gene is TRBJ2-1, the V gene TRBV12-3 or TRBV12-4; D unclear. V dropped 6 bases and J dropped 7 bases, with 13 bases sitting between them. The CDR3 spans 13 residues. The CDR3 nucleotides read TGTGCCAGCAGGACACCTAAAGTGAATGAGCAGTTCTTC. Protein: CASRTPKVNEQFF.

In the case of this clonotype: A clone one base away is much larger, so this may be a read error. J is TRBJ2-5 and V is TRBV18; D is perhaps TRBD1 (6 bases). Trimming shortened V by 3 bases and J by 2 bases, and 10 bases separated the two germline ends. Germline V lookup: CDR1 KGHSH, CDR2 LQKENI. CDR3 length: 14 residues. CDR3 protein: CASSPPGQQETQYF. The CDR3 DNA reads as TGTGCCAGCTCACCCCCGGGACAACAAGAGACCCAGTACTTC.

The sample holds many counts of this clonotype. The rearrangement uses TRBV7-2 and TRBJ2-2; TRBD2 matches at 10 bases. This CDR3 is 17 amino acids long. Germline CDR1 and CDR2: SGHTA and FQGNSA. The junction had 4 bases not matched to a gene; V was cut back by 3 bases and J by 0 bases. CDR3 bases: TGTGCCAGCAGCTTGCGAGCGGGAGGGACGAACACCGGGGAGCTGTTTTTT. Translated, it gives CASSLRAGGTNTGELFF. Filled out from reference TRBV7-2 and TRBJ2-2, the complete variable domain reads GAGVSQSPSNKVTEKGKDVELRCDPISGHTALYWYRQSLGQGLEFLIYFQGNSAPDKSGLPSDRFSAERTGGSVSTLTIQRTQQEDSAVYLCASSLRAGGTNTGELFFGEGSRLTVL.

This clonotype showed up just a few times. V and J are TRBV24-1 and TRBJ2-1, with 12 bases matching TRBD2. Germline V CDR1 and CDR2: KGHDR, SFDVKD. J lost 0 bases, V lost 3 bases, and 5 bases had no gene match. The CDR3 runs 18 residues. Written as DNA, the CDR3 is TGTGCCACCAGTGATCCGGGACTAGCGGGTAACTCCTACAATGAGCAGTTCTTC. Translating it yields CATSDPGLAGNSYNEQFF.

J is TRBJ2-5 and V is TRBV7-8; TRBD2 agrees at 9 bases. The germline V gene encodes CDR1 SGHVS and CDR2 FQNEAQ. J lost 1 base, V lost 1 base, and 4 bases had no gene match. The CDR3 runs to 16 residues. CDR3 sequence reads: CASSLGAGGAQETQYF. The CDR3 bases are TGTGCCAGCAGCTTAGGGGCGGGAGGGGCCCAAGAGACCCAGTACTTC.

This clonotype was seen a handful of times. The V and J genes are TRBV7-9 and TRBJ2-3; 9 bases agree with TRBD1. Germline CDR1 reads SEHNR; CDR2 reads FQNEAQ (reference sequence). The junction had 7 bases not matched to a gene; V was cut back by 2 bases and J by 4 bases. The length of the CDR3 is 16 residues. The CDR3 DNA follows: TGTGCCAGCAGCTTATCGCGGGACAGGGAGGCAGATACGCAGTATTTT. Translated: CASSLSRDREADTQYF. The full variable domain, rest sourced from reference TRBV7-9 and TRBJ2-3, is DTGVSQNPRHKITKRGQNVTFRCDPISEHNRLYWYRQTLGQGPEFLTYFQNEAQLEKSRLLSDRFSAERPKGSFSTLEIQRTEQGDSAMYLCASSLSRDREADTQYFGPGTRLTVL.

The rearrangement uses TRBV5-1 and TRBJ2-7; 10 bases are a match to TRBD1. The CDR3 loop spans 15 amino acids. V lost 2 bases to trimming and J lost 6 bases; unmatched junction nucleotides: 8. Germline V lookup: CDR1 SGHRS, CDR2 YFSETQ. CDR3 sequence (DNA): TGCGCCAGCAGCTTTGGACAGGGGGGTGCCTCCGAGCAGTACTTC. As protein: CASSFGQGGASEQYF.

This clonotype was counted at least ten times. The rearrangement links TRBV29-1 to TRBJ2-5; D is undetermined. V lost 5 bases to trimming and J lost 5 bases, with 18 bases between them. In germline, CDR1 is SQVTM, CDR2 ANQGSEA. CDR3 length: 14 amino acids. CDR3 protein: CSVTRVRFGETQYF. Written as DNA, the CDR3 is TGCAGCGTTACCAGAGTCAGGTTCGGGGAGACCCAGTACTTC.